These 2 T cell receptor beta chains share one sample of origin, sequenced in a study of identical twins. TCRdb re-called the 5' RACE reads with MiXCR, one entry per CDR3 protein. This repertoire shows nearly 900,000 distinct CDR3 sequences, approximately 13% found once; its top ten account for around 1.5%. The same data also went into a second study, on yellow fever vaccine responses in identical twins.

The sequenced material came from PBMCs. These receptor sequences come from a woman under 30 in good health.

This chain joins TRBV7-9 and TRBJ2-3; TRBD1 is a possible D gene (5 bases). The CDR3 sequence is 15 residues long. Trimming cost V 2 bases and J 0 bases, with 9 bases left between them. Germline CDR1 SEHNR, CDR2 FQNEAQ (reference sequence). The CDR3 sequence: CASSLKGMSTDTQYF. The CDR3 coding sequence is TGTGCCAGCAGCTTAAAGGGGATGAGCACAGATACGCAGTATTTT.

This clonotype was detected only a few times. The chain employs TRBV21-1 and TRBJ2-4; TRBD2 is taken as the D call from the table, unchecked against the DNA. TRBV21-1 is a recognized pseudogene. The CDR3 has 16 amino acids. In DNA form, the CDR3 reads TGTGCCAGCAGCGGAAGACTAGATTGTGGCAAAAACATTCAGTACTTC. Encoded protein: CASSGRLDCGKNIQYF.